This TCR beta chain was identified in a study of cytomegalovirus exposure and HLA in healthy donors. Study-level points and caveats: Serostatus for CMV was the only available immune exposure information. TCR beta sequences numbering 15,000 to 20,000 were associated with HLA alleles at 0.05 false discovery rate in a later analysis.

At the time of sampling, donors were nominally healthy, though unrecorded immune exposures were likely. For this clone: Its antigen is as yet unknown.

PCR amplification relied on 60 Vbeta primers (plus 13 Jbeta primers). Sequencing used immunoSEQ multiplex PCR; TCRdb keeps in-frame clones, though not all of them. This repertoire includes roughly 60,000 clones. Sequencing input: PBMCs. This sequence originates from a woman aged 18-30 years in good health and CMV-seronegative.

The CDR3 bases are TGTGCCAGCAGGACGGACAGGCGTGAAAAACTGTTTTTT. Protein sequence: CASRTDRREKLFF. The gene calls are TRBV2 and TRBJ1-4, with TRBD1 matching over 7 bases. This CDR3 is built from 13 residues. Germline V gene lookup returns CDR1 SNHLY and CDR2 FYNNEI. The trim removed 6 bases at V and 7 bases at J, leaving 5 bases unmatched.